At least ten counts were recorded for the clone carrying this T cell receptor (beta chain). The antigen is unknown. From roughly 20,000 to 1,000,000 sorted cells, naive CD8 libraries were generated with 10%, 30% or 50% RNA. The authors sorted naive CD8 T cells as CD8+CD4-CCR7+CD45RA+. There are 15 residues in the CDR3. Unmatched junction bases numbered 13, after V lost 11 bases and J lost 2 bases. Germline V CDR1 and CDR2: MDHEN, SYDVKM. The data stem from a study of molecular identifiers for immune sequencing clone quantification. Study results and caveats: The study found clones above 20 RNA copies held over 98% of effector molecules and under 1% in naive cells.

Previously described methods and listed TCR primers were employed for the bulk TCR libraries. Each CDR3 protein is one row after TCRdb ran MiXCR on the PCR reads. The sample includes over 70,000 distinct CDR3 sequences, more than 20% of them seen just once. Sample: naive CD8+ T cells from blood, with Jurkat cell RNA spiked in. The subset denotes: FACS-sorted CD8+CD4-CCR7+CD45RA+ naive T cells. V gene TRBV28 combines with J gene TRBJ2-7; 9 nucleotides align to TRBD1. This receptor was obtained from a human donor in good health. Some libraries in this study had Jurkat cell RNA spiked in. CDR3 amino acids: CAVKDGGQGAYEQYF. Here the CDR3 DNA reads TGTGCCGTCAAAGATGGGGGACAGGGAGCCTACGAGCAGTACTTC.